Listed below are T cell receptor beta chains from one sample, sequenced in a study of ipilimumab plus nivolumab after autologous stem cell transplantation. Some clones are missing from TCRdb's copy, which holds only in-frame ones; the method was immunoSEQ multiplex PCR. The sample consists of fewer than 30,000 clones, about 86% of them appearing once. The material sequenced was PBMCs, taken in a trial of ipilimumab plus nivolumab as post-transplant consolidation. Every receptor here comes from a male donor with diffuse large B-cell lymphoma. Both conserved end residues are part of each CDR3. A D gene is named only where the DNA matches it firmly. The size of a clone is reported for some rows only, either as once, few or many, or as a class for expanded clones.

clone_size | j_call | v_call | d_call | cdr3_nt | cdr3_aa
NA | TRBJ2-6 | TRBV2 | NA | TGTGCCAGCAGTGGCAACAGGTCCCCCAGGGCCAACGTCCTGACTTTC | CASSGNRSPRANVLTF
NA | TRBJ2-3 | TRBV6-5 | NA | TGTGCCAGCAGGCGTACAGGGACGGATACGCAGTATTTT | CASRRTGTDTQYF
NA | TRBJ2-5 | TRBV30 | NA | TGTGCCTGGAGTGAACTTCATCGGACCCAGTACTTC | CAWSELHRTQYF
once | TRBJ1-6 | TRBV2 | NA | TGTGCCAGCAGTGACCTGGACAGAGCAAATTCACCCCTCCACTTT | CASSDLDRANSPLHF
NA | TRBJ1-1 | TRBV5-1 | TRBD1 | TGCGCCAGCAGCCCGGAGACAGGGGTAAACACTGAAGCTTTCTTT | CASSPETGVNTEAFF
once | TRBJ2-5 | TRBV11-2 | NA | TGTGCCAGCAGCTCTAGCGAGACCCAGTACTTC | CASSSSETQYF
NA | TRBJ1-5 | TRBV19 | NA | TGTGCCAGTAGTAAAGCTTTAGGACAGCGCAATCAGCCCCAGCATTTT | CASSKALGQRNQPQHF
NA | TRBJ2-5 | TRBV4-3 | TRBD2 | TGCGCCAGCAGCCAAGATACTAGCGGGGGGGAGACCCAGTACTTC | CASSQDTSGGETQYF
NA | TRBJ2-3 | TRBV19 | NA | TGTGCCAGTAGTATTCTCTTAGCAGATACGCAGTATTTT | CASSILLADTQYF
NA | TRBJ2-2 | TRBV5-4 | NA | TGTGCCAGCAGTCGGCAGGGGCTGGGCACCGGGGAGCTGTTTTTT | CASSRQGLGTGELFF
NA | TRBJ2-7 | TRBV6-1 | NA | TGTGCCAGCAGTTGGCAAGCGGGTGATACCTACGAGCAGTACTTC | CASSWQAGDTYEQYF
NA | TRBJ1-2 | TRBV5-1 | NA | TGCGCCAGCAGTTCCGATACAGTTAACTATGGCTACACCTTC | CASSSDTVNYGYTF
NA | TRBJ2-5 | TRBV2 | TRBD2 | TGTGCCAGCACCTCAGGGGTAGCGGGGGGTGTGGAGACCCAGTACTTC | CASTSGVAGGVETQYF